The 14 T cell receptor beta chains below all came from one sample that was sequenced in a study of blood T cell repertoires in COVID-19. Profiled with immunoSEQ multiplex PCR; TCRdb holds only in-frame clones, not every one. The sample holds around 370,000 clones, 91% seen once. Sequences were obtained from peripheral blood. Receptors were obtained from a woman aged 18-35 years who had recovered from COVID-19.

J is TRBJ1-2 and V is TRBV15; no definite D call. V lost 0 bases, J lost 5 bases, and 10 bases lay in between. Germline loops: CDR1 LNHNV, CDR2 YYDKDF (reference sequence). The CDR3 has 14 residues. CDR3 residues: CATSREGRRYGYTF. The CDR3 region has the DNA TGTGCCACCAGCAGAGAAGGGAGGAGATATGGCTACACCTTC.

CDR3 sequence: CASSSPVGSNTGELFF. The DNA of the CDR3 is TGTGCCAGCAGCTCTCCGGTGGGCTCCAACACCGGGGAGCTGTTTTTT. This sequence joins TRBV7-9 and TRBJ2-2; D is unclear. Germline V gene sequence: CDR1 SEHNR, CDR2 FQNEAQ (reference sequence). This CDR3 spans 16 amino acids. The ends were cut back, 4 bases at V and 2 bases at J, with 14 bases in the middle.

The V call is TRBV7-9, the J call TRBJ1-1; TRBD1 matches at 7 bases. V lost 3 bases and J lost 2; bases outside the gene matches: 9. The CDR3 loop spans 16 amino acids. Germline V gene data show CDR1 as SEHNR and CDR2 as FQNEAQ (reference sequence). The CDR3 here is CASSLGTDFTNTEAFF. For the CDR3, the DNA is TGTGCCAGCAGCTTGGGGACAGACTTTACTAACACTGAAGCTTTCTTT.

The rearrangement joins TRBV5-4 to TRBJ2-2, with TRBD2 matching over 9 bases. Germline trimming cut 5 bases from V and 7 bases from J; bases unmatched to any gene: 9. The germline CDR1 and CDR2 sequences are SGHNT and YYREEE (reference sequence). This CDR3 has 15 residues. In nucleotides, the CDR3 is TGTGCCAGCAGAACCGGGACTAGCCTTATCGGGGAGCTGTTTTTT. Translated: CASRTGTSLIGELFF. The whole variable domain, filled in from reference TRBV5-4 and TRBJ2-2, reads ETGVTQSPTHLIKTRGQQVTLRCSSQSGHNTVSWYQQALGQGPQFIFQYYREEENGRGNFPPRFSGLQFPNYSSELNVNALELDDSALYLCASRTGTSLIGELFFGEGSRLTVL.

This chain joins TRBV18 and TRBJ1-6; D not resolved. The V end lost 1 base, the J end lost 1 base, and 11 bases lay between the germline ends. The germline V gene encodes CDR1 KGHSH and CDR2 LQKENI. The CDR3 is 17 amino acids. Here the CDR3 DNA reads TGTGCCAGCTCACCACGCGGAGGAGGGTCCTATAATTCACCCCTCCACTTT. It codes for CASSPRGGGSYNSPLHF.

The chain has TRBV27 and TRBJ1-6; maybe TRBD1 (6 bases). Germline loops: CDR1 MNHEY, CDR2 SMNVEV (reference sequence). Between the trimmed V and J ends, which lost 4 bases and 5 bases, there was a span of 18 bases. This CDR3 is 17 amino acids long. The CDR3 region is CASSSPLRGLDNSPLHF. CDR3 bases: TGTGCCAGCAGTTCGCCCCTCAGGGGCCTCGATAATTCACCCCTCCACTTT.

The rearrangement uses TRBV7-9 and TRBJ2-2; TRBD1 matches 12 bases. V dropped 4 bases and J dropped 3; count of bases not matched to a gene: 6. This CDR3 is built from 17 residues. Germline V gene data show CDR1 as SEHNR and CDR2 as FQNEAQ (reference sequence). CDR3 sequence reads: CASSSGTGGVYTGELFF. CDR3 coding DNA: TGTGCCAGCAGCTCAGGGACAGGGGGCGTTTACACCGGGGAGCTGTTTTTT.

This sequence joins TRBV4-3 and TRBJ2-1; TRBD2 is a possible D gene (6 bases). Per germline, CDR1 LGHNA and CDR2 YSLEER. The ends were cut back, 4 bases at V and 5 bases at J, with 12 bases in the middle. The CDR3 extends over 14 amino acids. The CDR3 spells CASSPSRGHNEQFF. CDR3 DNA sequence: TGCGCCAGCAGCCCCTCGCGGGGCCACAATGAGCAGTTCTTC.

The chain has TRBV5-8 and TRBJ1-5, with 8 bases identical to TRBD1. With 2 bases clipped from V and 0 bases from J, the junction kept 7 bases outside the gene matches. The germline V gene encodes CDR1 SGHTS and CDR2 YDEGEE. The CDR3 loop spans 17 amino acids. The DNA of the CDR3 is TGTGCCAGCAGCTTAGGACAGGGTTTCTTTAGCAATCAGCCCCAGCATTTT. Its translation is CASSLGQGFFSNQPQHF.

This chain connects TRBV2 to TRBJ2-5; 10 nucleotides align to TRBD2. The germline V gene has CDR1 SNHLY and CDR2 FYNNEI. Trimming took 7 bases from V and 1 from J; bases not matched to a gene: 12. CDR3 size: 17 residues. CDR3 in DNA: TGTGCCAGCACCTCCGACCGACTAGCGGGTACCCAAGAGACCCAGTACTTC. This sequence encodes CASTSDRLAGTQETQYF.

This clone is a singleton in its sample. The V call is TRBV5-1, the J call TRBJ2-3; TRBD1 might be the D (6 bases). CDR3 length: 15 residues. Per the germline V gene, CDR1 is SGHRS and CDR2 is YFSETQ. V lost 0 bases, J lost 6 bases, and 14 bases lay in between. The CDR3: CASSLVSGGKDTQYF. In DNA, the CDR3 is TGCGCCAGCAGCTTGGTTTCTGGGGGCAAGGATACGCAGTATTTT.

This CDR3 reads CASSQDQGGQETQYF. The DNA of the CDR3 is TGCGCCAGCAGCCAAGATCAGGGGGGACAAGAGACCCAGTACTTC. The rearrangement links TRBV4-1 to TRBJ2-5, with D perhaps TRBD1 (7 bases). Trimming shortened V by 0 bases and J by 2 bases, and 10 bases separated the two germline ends. CDR1 MGHRA and CDR2 YSYEKL come from the germline V gene. The length of the CDR3 is 15 residues.

The V and J genes are TRBV5-1 and TRBJ2-1; unclear D gene. V was clipped by 0 bases and J by 2 bases, with 9 bases between them. Germline values: CDR1 SGHRS, CDR2 YFSETQ. CDR3 length equals 15 residues. The CDR3 region has the DNA TGCGCCAGCAGCTTGGACAGTTCCCCCTACAATGAGCAGTTCTTC. It is translated as CASSLDSSPYNEQFF.

The chain uses TRBV11-2 and TRBJ1-5; 10 positions agree with TRBD1. This CDR3 is 14 amino acids long. CDR1 is SGHAT, CDR2 FQNNGV, per germline. The V gene end was trimmed by 3 bases and the J gene end by 6 bases; junction bases not matched to a gene: 2. CDR3 coding DNA: TGTGCCAGCAGCTTGACAGGGGGCGTTCAGCCCCAGCATTTT. It codes for CASSLTGGVQPQHF.